This T cell receptor beta chain stems from a study of beta chain features in type 1 diabetes. With 4 bases clipped from V and 0 bases from J, the junction kept 9 bases outside the gene matches. Germline CDR1 SGHRS, CDR2 YFSETQ. CDR3 length equals 16 residues. Notes on the study in general: Lower insertion and higher deletion counts appeared at VDJ junctions in type 1 diabetes patients. Resolution of whether HLA type affects TCRB rearrangement was not achieved here.

The study reverse transcribed the entire isolated RNA, so it sequenced expressed TCRB transcripts. This table comes from immunoSEQ multiplex PCR, and its TCRdb copy is limited to in-frame clones, with some not included. Of a few hundred thousand clones in the sample, approximately 13% were seen once. Sorting that relied on CD45RO/CCR7/CD25/CD127/CD95/CD27 yielded CD4+ naive, central memory, regulatory and stem cell-like memory cells. This clone has only a few counts. Its antigen is unidentified. The source is a young man in good health. The sample consisted of naive CD4+ T cells from blood. This chain joins TRBV5-1 and TRBJ1-1, with 7 nucleotides matching TRBD1. CDR3 sequence reads: CASSALPGQMNTEAFF. In nucleotides, the CDR3 is TGCGCCAGCAGCGCCCTTCCGGGACAGATGAACACTGAAGCTTTCTTT. The entire variable domain, with the rest obtained from reference TRBV5-1 and TRBJ1-1, is as follows: KAGVTQTPRYLIKTRGQQVTLSCSPISGHRSVSWYQQTPGQGLQFLFEYFSETQRNKGNFPGRFSGRQFSNSRSEMNVSTLELGDSALYLCASSALPGQMNTEAFFGQGTRLTVV.